This T cell receptor (beta chain) is drawn from a study of blood T cell repertoires in COVID-19. Across the whole study: Researchers got acute and convalescent COVID-19 samples from the United States, Italy and Spain. PBMCs, B-cell-depleted T cells, or T cells were the source of the cDNA or gDNA that made up the material.

As processed by the authors: Reference gene primer amplification in the assay estimated nucleated cell counts. Sequencing was performed with immunoSEQ multiplex PCR; in TCRdb, only in-frame clones are kept and a portion is missing. The DNA gave D and trimming, while V, J and clone size come from that table. The sample gives 120,000 or so clones, more than 70% of which show up once; around an eighth is in the top ten. The CDR3 contains 12 residues. Trimming took 1 base from V and 5 from J, leaving 5 bases between them. Germline CDR1 is LGHDT and CDR2 is YNNKEL (reference sequence). This receptor was identified in a woman in her twenties or thirties who had recovered from COVID-19. The sample comprised peripheral blood. V gene TRBV3-1 (or the pseudogene TRBV3-2) combines with J gene TRBJ1-2; D gene uncertain. The CDR3 DNA reads TGTGCCAGCAGCCAAGGAGGGTATGGCTACACCTTC. Its protein product is CASSQGGYGYTF.